This T cell receptor beta chain was documented in a study of spatial heterogeneity in lung cancer. Comments on this clonotype: Its antigen is unidentified. The library was designed around alpha chains, so this beta chain is a stray read whose abundance carries little weight.

TCRdb itself ran the 5' RACE reads through MiXCR, one entry per CDR3 protein. The repertoire has roughly 16,000 distinct CDR3 sequences, 5% to 7.5% of them found once; the top ten carry 6.8%. Notes on the study in general: Counts of expanded intratumoral alpha and beta TCRs tracked tumor mutation counts.

The time point denotes: sample taken at primary tumor resection. Whole RNA was taken from tumor, nontumor lung or frozen PBMC; it was then sequenced unsorted. Germline V gives CDR1 SGHRS, CDR2 YFSETQ. The CDR3 has 15 residues. Losses at the gene ends were 2 bases for V and 6 bases for J; bases not matched to a gene: 5. The starting material was lung tumor tissue, obtained at surgery. This clonotype originated in a male donor with early-stage non-small cell lung cancer. The genes are TRBV5-1 and TRBJ1-6; 7 positions agree with TRBD1. The CDR3 sequence is CASSLEGAGNSPLHF. The CDR3, as DNA: TGCGCCAGCAGCTTAGAGGGGGCCGGTAATTCACCCCTCCACTTT.